One T cell receptor beta chain is described in this entry. Researchers isolated at least 6 million PBMCs per sample. Alongside a J-beta primer mix, a sample-barcoded 5' primer served in a second PCR lasting about 7 to 11 cycles. Via MiXCR, TCRdb re-called the 5' RACE reads, giving one row per CDR3 protein. The sample contains about 780,000 distinct CDR3 sequences, 46% of which appear only once. This sample stems from a study of blood T cells in healthy people across ages. This CDR3 comprises 14 residues. J was trimmed by 1 base and V by 5 bases; bases with no gene match: 8. Germline lookup yields CDR1 SQVTM and CDR2 ANQGSEA.

Sequenced: blood. The receptor comes from an elderly man in good health. The rearrangement uses TRBV29-1 and TRBJ2-7; 7 nucleotides align to TRBD1. DNA of the CDR3: TGCAGCGTTAGGGACAGTGCAAGTTCCTACGAGCAGTACTTC. It translates to CSVRDSASSYEQYF.